This T cell receptor (beta chain) was recorded in a study of blood T cell repertoires in COVID-19. TCRdb keeps only in-frame clones here, not all; method: immunoSEQ multiplex PCR. This table has around 220,000 clones, around 84% appearing once. The CDR3 is 12 residues long. Deletions cut 4 bases from V and 5 bases from J, with 11 bases between. Germline lookup yields CDR1 SQVTM and CDR2 ANQGSEA. This clone showed up just once. The chain has TRBV29-1 and TRBJ1-1, with D unclear. The clonotype originates from a man in his fifties with acute or convalescent COVID-19. The sample comprised peripheral blood. The CDR3 spells CSVAGPETEAFF. CDR3 bases: TGCAGCGTTGCTGGGCCGGAAACTGAAGCTTTCTTT.